These T cell receptor beta chains were read from a single sample in a study of T cells in Graves' hyperthyroidism and ophthalmopathy. TCRdb analysed the multiplex PCR reads with MiXCR anew, one entry per CDR3 protein. The sample records fewer than 400,000 distinct CDR3 sequences, roughly 15% being singletons. Sequencing input: blood. Receptors were obtained from a man in his thirties or forties with Graves' hyperthyroidism. Both conserved end residues are part of each CDR3. Each record gives: J gene, clone size, D gene, V gene, CDR3 DNA, CDR3 protein. A D gene is named only where the DNA matches it firmly. The size entry is marked missing in some rows and otherwise reads once, few, many or a size class.

j_call: TRBJ2-3; clone_size: NA; d_call: NA; v_call: TRBV30; cdr3_nt: TGTGCCTGGGGTCTGGGGCAGGGGTACGCAGATACGCAGTATTTT; cdr3_aa: CAWGLGQGYADTQYF
j_call: TRBJ2-2; clone_size: many; d_call: NA; v_call: TRBV2; cdr3_nt: TGTGCCAGCAGGGGTCCGAGGACCGGGGAGCTGTTTTTT; cdr3_aa: CASRGPRTGELFF
j_call: TRBJ1-5; clone_size: few; d_call: NA; v_call: TRBV6-1; cdr3_nt: TGTGCCAGCAGTTACGCGGCAGGGGGCAATCAGCCCCAGCATTTT; cdr3_aa: CASSYAAGGNQPQHF
j_call: TRBJ1-1; clone_size: many; d_call: TRBD1; v_call: TRBV5-1; cdr3_nt: TGCGCCAGCAGTCCCGGGACAGGGGGCGCTGAAGCTTTCTTT; cdr3_aa: CASSPGTGGAEAFF
j_call: TRBJ2-5; clone_size: many; d_call: TRBD2; v_call: TRBV28; cdr3_nt: TGTGCCAGCAGTCCGACTAGCGGGAGGTCTTATGAGACCCAGTACTTC; cdr3_aa: CASSPTSGRSYETQYF
j_call: TRBJ2-3; clone_size: medium-sized; d_call: NA; v_call: TRBV28; cdr3_nt: TGTGCCAGCAGTTCCACCGCGGTCACAGATACGCAGTATTTT; cdr3_aa: CASSSTAVTDTQYF
j_call: TRBJ2-7; clone_size: NA; d_call: TRBD2; v_call: TRBV5-6; cdr3_nt: TGTGCCAGCAGCTCACTAGCGGGAGACTCCTACGAGCAGTACTTC; cdr3_aa: CASSSLAGDSYEQYF
j_call: TRBJ2-7; clone_size: NA; d_call: TRBD2; v_call: TRBV5-1; cdr3_nt: TGCGCCAGCAGAACGGGGGGTAGCTCCTACGAGCAGTACTTC; cdr3_aa: CASRTGGSSYEQYF
j_call: TRBJ2-1; clone_size: many; d_call: TRBD2; v_call: TRBV6-1; cdr3_nt: TGTGCCAGCATTTTCGGGATTCTTAAGCGGGGCTCCTACAATGAGCAGTTCTTC; cdr3_aa: CASIFGILKRGSYNEQFF
j_call: TRBJ2-5; clone_size: NA; d_call: NA; v_call: TRBV29-1; cdr3_nt: TGCAGCGTTGAAGTCGGGAGAAGGGAGACCCAGTACTTC; cdr3_aa: CSVEVGRRETQYF
j_call: TRBJ1-1; clone_size: many; d_call: NA; v_call: TRBV12-3/TRBV12-4; cdr3_nt: TGTGCCAGCAGTTTCCCGGGAGGTCTCGCTGAAGCTTTCTTT; cdr3_aa: CASSFPGGLAEAFF
j_call: TRBJ2-2; clone_size: many; d_call: NA; v_call: TRBV12-3/TRBV12-4; cdr3_nt: TGTGCCAGCAGTTCCCAGGGGACGGTCACCGGGGAGCTGTTTTTT; cdr3_aa: CASSSQGTVTGELFF
j_call: TRBJ1-2; clone_size: many; d_call: NA; v_call: TRBV18; cdr3_nt: TGTGCCAGCTCAGCGGCGGGGGATGGCTACACCTTC; cdr3_aa: CASSAAGDGYTF
j_call: TRBJ2-7; clone_size: few; d_call: TRBD2; v_call: TRBV29-1; cdr3_nt: TGCAGCGTACTTAGCGGGAGAAATCCCTCCGAGCAGTACTTC; cdr3_aa: CSVLSGRNPSEQYF
j_call: TRBJ1-5; clone_size: many; d_call: NA; v_call: TRBV12-3/TRBV12-4; cdr3_nt: TGTGCCAGCAGTTTCGCGGCAGGCAATCAGCCCCAGCATTTT; cdr3_aa: CASSFAAGNQPQHF
j_call: TRBJ1-2; clone_size: NA; d_call: TRBD1; v_call: TRBV25-1; cdr3_nt: TGTGCCAGCAGTGAATCCCGGGGACAGGGGGCTGGCTACACCTTC; cdr3_aa: CASSESRGQGAGYTF
j_call: TRBJ1-1; clone_size: many; d_call: NA; v_call: TRBV2; cdr3_nt: TGTGCCAGCATATGGGCCTCCACTGAAGCTTTCTTT; cdr3_aa: CASIWASTEAFF
j_call: TRBJ2-7; clone_size: many; d_call: TRBD2; v_call: TRBV9; cdr3_nt: TGTGCCAGCAGCGTAGAGGGAGCGGGAAGGAACGAGCAGTACTTC; cdr3_aa: CASSVEGAGRNEQYF
j_call: TRBJ1-5; clone_size: NA; d_call: NA; v_call: TRBV19; cdr3_nt: TGTGCCAGTAGTATAAATCGGGATCAGCCCCAGCATTTT; cdr3_aa: CASSINRDQPQHF
j_call: TRBJ2-3; clone_size: NA; d_call: TRBD2; v_call: TRBV30; cdr3_nt: TGTGCCTGGACCCCCGGACTAGCGGGAGGGCCAGATACGCAGTATTTT; cdr3_aa: CAWTPGLAGGPDTQYF
j_call: TRBJ2-7; clone_size: few; d_call: NA; v_call: TRBV10-2; cdr3_nt: TGCGCCAGCAGTGAAGTATCAGTGAGGGACGAGCAGTACTTC; cdr3_aa: CASSEVSVRDEQYF
j_call: TRBJ1-1; clone_size: NA; d_call: NA; v_call: TRBV19; cdr3_nt: TGTGCCAGTAGTATCAGTGAATATGTGGCTTTCTTT; cdr3_aa: CASSISEYVAFF
j_call: TRBJ2-7; clone_size: many; d_call: TRBD2; v_call: TRBV29-1; cdr3_nt: TGCAGCGTCCTTAGCGGGAGTAGTAGCGAGCAGTACTTC; cdr3_aa: CSVLSGSSSEQYF
j_call: TRBJ2-2; clone_size: many; d_call: NA; v_call: TRBV28; cdr3_nt: TGTGCCAGCAGCCTCCGGCGGGCTAACAGGTTAAACACCGGGGAGCTGTTTTTT; cdr3_aa: CASSLRRANRLNTGELFF
j_call: TRBJ2-2; clone_size: NA; d_call: NA; v_call: TRBV7-4; cdr3_nt: TGTGCCAGCAGCGGGCCTCCCGGGGAGCTGTTTTTT; cdr3_aa: CASSGPPGELFF
j_call: TRBJ1-1; clone_size: many; d_call: NA; v_call: TRBV7-2; cdr3_nt: TGTGCCAGCAGCTTAGCCCAGACACAGAACACTGAAGCTTTCTTT; cdr3_aa: CASSLAQTQNTEAFF
j_call: TRBJ1-2; clone_size: NA; d_call: NA; v_call: TRBV7-9; cdr3_nt: TGTGCCAGCAGCGATGCCCCTCCTTATAACTATGGCTACACCTTC; cdr3_aa: CASSDAPPYNYGYTF
j_call: TRBJ1-1; clone_size: NA; d_call: NA; v_call: TRBV5-1; cdr3_nt: TGCGCCAGCAGCCCGGCGGGGGAGGGCTCCCTTGAAGCTTTCTTT; cdr3_aa: CASSPAGEGSLEAFF
j_call: TRBJ2-5; clone_size: NA; d_call: TRBD2; v_call: TRBV28; cdr3_nt: TGTGCCAGCAGTTTACCCCTCGGAGCGGGAGGACGAGGGAAGACCCAGTACTTC; cdr3_aa: CASSLPLGAGGRGKTQYF
j_call: TRBJ2-1; clone_size: NA; d_call: NA; v_call: TRBV20-1; cdr3_nt: TGCAGTGCTAGGAGTCTGGGTGGGACCGCCTACAATGAGCAGTTCTTC; cdr3_aa: CSARSLGGTAYNEQFF
j_call: TRBJ2-3; clone_size: many; d_call: NA; v_call: TRBV13; cdr3_nt: TGTGCCAGCGGCGGGGCAGATACGCAGTATTTT; cdr3_aa: CASGGADTQYF
j_call: TRBJ2-1; clone_size: many; d_call: NA; v_call: TRBV14; cdr3_nt: TGTGCCAGCAGCCAAGTGTGGTCGCAAGGGAATGAGCAGTTCTTC; cdr3_aa: CASSQVWSQGNEQFF
j_call: TRBJ1-3; clone_size: few; d_call: NA; v_call: TRBV5-1; cdr3_nt: TGCGCCAGCAGCTCCAACTTCGGGGTATCTGGAAACACCATATATTTT; cdr3_aa: CASSSNFGVSGNTIYF
j_call: TRBJ1-2; clone_size: many; d_call: NA; v_call: TRBV24-1; cdr3_nt: TGTGCCACCAGTGACCGACCTGGCGGGGGCTACACCTTC; cdr3_aa: CATSDRPGGGYTF
j_call: TRBJ2-7; clone_size: many; d_call: NA; v_call: TRBV20-1; cdr3_nt: TGCAGTGCTCGAGCGGGACAGTACTACGAGCAGTACTTC; cdr3_aa: CSARAGQYYEQYF